The TCR beta chain described here comes from a study of read filtering for tumor transcriptome and immune sequencing. The library was built from about 400 ng RNA with molecular barcoded adaptors for alpha/delta and beta/gamma chains. MiXCR was run by TCRdb on the reads, yielding one entry per CDR3 protein. Among about 130,000 distinct CDR3 sequences listed, approximately 13% were seen once. This CDR3 is built from 15 residues. Germline V gene data show CDR1 as KGHSH and CDR2 as LQKENI. Trimming took off 1 base at V and 2 bases at J, with 11 bases between the two ends. This clonotype has at least ten counts.

This TCR came from a donor aged 40 or older with multiple myeloma. The V and J genes are TRBV18 and TRBJ1-1; D ambiguous. What was sequenced was a population of CD138-negative cells sorted from bone marrow. The CDR3 DNA follows: TGTGCCAGCTCACCACAGGGCAGGCTAAACACTGAAGCTTTCTTT. It yields the protein CASSPQGRLNTEAFF.